A selection of T cell receptor beta chains follows, all from one sample in a study of beta chain features in type 1 diabetes. Sequencing was performed with immunoSEQ multiplex PCR; in TCRdb, only in-frame clones are kept and a portion is missing. The table includes 250,000 to 300,000 clones, about 7.8% detected once. The material sequenced was central memory CD4+ T cells from blood. Every receptor here comes from a young woman in good health. The conserved cysteine and the conserved F or W are not part of the CDR3 here. A D gene is named only where the DNA matches it firmly.

>TRBD2|TRBJ2-2|TRBV7-9|13
ASSFLAGRSGELF
>.|TRBJ1-2|TRBV7-2|7
ASSFERS
>.|TRBJ2-3|TRBV5-4|12
ASSLVSRADTQY
>TRBD2|TRBJ2-1|TRBV6-5|13
ASRPGLAGVGEQF
>TRBD1|TRBJ2-2|TRBV7-2|12
ASSPGQHTGELF
>.|TRBJ2-1|TRBV7-2|13
ASRPGGARLDEQF
>TRBD1|TRBJ2-1|TRBV2|12
ASKYGQGRNEQF
>.|TRBJ2-3|TRBV7-9|13
ASSPGLTGTDTQY
>.|TRBJ2-1|TRBV12-5|13
ASAYPGDGYNEQF
>.|TRBJ2-3|TRBV7-2|12
ASSLDRERDTQY
>.|TRBJ1-1|TRBV14|13
ASSQEGRALTEAF
>.|TRBJ2-2|TRBV6-6|11
ASSQPGWEELF
>.|TRBJ1-2|TRBV6-6|11
ASYRITNYGYT
>.|TRBJ2-5|TRBV7-9|13
ASSLGLVREETQY
>TRBD2|TRBJ2-4|TRBV14|16
ASSQVSGTSGIGNIQY
>TRBD1|TRBJ2-2|TRBV30|15
AWRLQGKTSNSGELF
>.|TRBJ2-5|TRBV4-1|12
ASSQDWRKETQY
>TRBD2|TRBJ2-5|TRBV10-2|11
ASSWTSQETQY
>TRBD2|TRBJ2-1|TRBV14|17
ASSQAGALTSGGLNEQF
>.|TRBJ2-2|TRBV2|13
ASRSSSGSTGELF
>TRBD1|TRBJ1-2|TRBV4-1|14
ASSPLLGTVNYGYT
>.|TRBJ2-1|TRBV27|13
ASSWGPRNYNEQF
>.|TRBJ1-6|TRBV28|12
ASTAHRYNSPLH
>.|TRBJ2-5|TRBV5-6|11
ASSVRGQETQY
>.|TRBJ2-1|TRBV7-3|15
ASSLGPQIVPDNEQF
>.|TRBJ1-3|TRBV7-2|12
ASSFAGARNTIY
>TRBD2|TRBJ2-3|TRBV11-3|14
ASSRRLAGVSDTQY
>.|TRBJ2-3|TRBV11-3|10
ASSSSRGTQY
>TRBD1|TRBJ2-5|TRBV18|13
ASSAPGQGGETQY
>TRBD1|TRBJ2-2|TRBV7-6|14
ASSLVGTANTGELF
>TRBD1|TRBJ2-2|TRBV15|12
ATSRGGGRGELF
>TRBD1|TRBJ2-1|TRBV7-2|13
ASSSGDRGIDEQF
>.|TRBJ2-7|TRBV7-9|12
ASSPVAVYYEQY
>TRBD1|TRBJ1-1|TRBV15|14
ATSRGGTASNTEAF
>TRBD2|TRBJ2-2|TRBV11-1|14
ASSPPRAGVAGELF
>TRBD1|TRBJ1-1|TRBV4-3|13
ASSQDGTDGTEAF